This is a list of T cell receptor beta chains from one sample in a study of T cells in tuberculosis. The table came from immunoSEQ multiplex PCR; TCRdb's copy has only in-frame clones and leaves some out. Seen here are some 26,000 clones, approximately 94% observed once, and the top ten hold roughly 17%. Sequencing used PBMCs. These receptors originate from a donor between 5 and 29 years old with latent tuberculosis or without tuberculosis infection. Some clones in this sample may be carry-over from other donors' samples. Both conserved end residues are part of each CDR3. Fields, in order: J gene, clone size, D gene, V gene, CDR3 protein, CDR3 DNA. A D gene is named only where the DNA matches it firmly. Size values are once, few and many counts, or a class for expanded clones, and some rows have none.

J gene: TRBJ1-1
clone size: -
D gene: -
V gene: TRBV18
CDR3 protein: CASSPKAGGTEAFF
CDR3 DNA: TGTGCCAGCTCACCAAAGGCAGGTGGGACTGAAGCTTTCTTT

J gene: TRBJ1-2
clone size: -
D gene: TRBD1
V gene: TRBV30
CDR3 protein: CAWSGGGQGKAYTF
CDR3 DNA: TGTGCCTGGAGTGGGGGGGGACAGGGGAAGGCCTACACCTTC

J gene: TRBJ1-5
clone size: -
D gene: -
V gene: TRBV11-2
CDR3 protein: CASSLEAGSNQPQHF
CDR3 DNA: TGTGCCAGCAGCTTGGAGGCCGGGAGCAATCAGCCCCAGCATTTT

J gene: TRBJ2-3
clone size: -
D gene: -
V gene: TRBV19
CDR3 protein: CASGRLTDTQYF
CDR3 DNA: TGTGCCAGTGGTAGACTAACAGATACGCAGTATTTT

J gene: TRBJ2-3
clone size: -
D gene: -
V gene: TRBV6-1
CDR3 protein: CASRLRTEVDTQYF
CDR3 DNA: TGTGCCAGTCGACTACGAACCGAGGTGGATACGCAGTATTTT

J gene: TRBJ2-1
clone size: -
D gene: -
V gene: TRBV6-6
CDR3 protein: CASSYSRVYNEQFF
CDR3 DNA: TGTGCCAGCAGTTACTCTCGGGTCTACAATGAGCAGTTCTTC

J gene: TRBJ2-2
clone size: -
D gene: TRBD2
V gene: TRBV27
CDR3 protein: CASKRPSGENGELFF
CDR3 DNA: TGTGCCAGCAAAAGGCCTAGCGGGGAGAACGGGGAGCTGTTTTTT

J gene: TRBJ2-2
clone size: -
D gene: -
V gene: TRBV7-2
CDR3 protein: CASSPPIRVMNTGELFF
CDR3 DNA: TGTGCCAGCAGCCCGCCGATTCGGGTGATGAACACCGGGGAGCTGTTTTTT

J gene: TRBJ2-1
clone size: -
D gene: TRBD2
V gene: TRBV2
CDR3 protein: CASSLLTSGAYNEQFF
CDR3 DNA: TGTGCCAGCAGCCTCCTGACTAGCGGGGCTTACAATGAGCAGTTCTTC

J gene: TRBJ2-7
clone size: -
D gene: -
V gene: TRBV18
CDR3 protein: CASSPGAGEGYEQYF
CDR3 DNA: TGTGCCAGCTCACCAGGAGCGGGTGAGGGCTACGAGCAGTACTTC

J gene: TRBJ2-2
clone size: -
D gene: -
V gene: TRBV5-1
CDR3 protein: CASSPDGPNTGELFF
CDR3 DNA: TGCGCCAGCAGCCCCGATGGGCCTAACACCGGGGAGCTGTTTTTT

J gene: TRBJ2-4
clone size: once
D gene: -
V gene: TRBV5-1
CDR3 protein: CASSLVGTGTGTTQYF
CDR3 DNA: TGCGCCAGCAGCTTGGTCGGGACGGGAACAGGGACGACTCAGTACTTC

J gene: TRBJ2-6
clone size: once
D gene: TRBD1
V gene: TRBV5-6
CDR3 protein: CASSLLIPTGGAGANVLTF
CDR3 DNA: TGTGCCAGCAGCTTGCTGATACCTACAGGGGGCGCTGGGGCCAACGTCCTGACTTTC

J gene: TRBJ1-2
clone size: -
D gene: -
V gene: TRBV7-3
CDR3 protein: CASSLRPRPREGYTF
CDR3 DNA: TGTGCCAGCAGCTTAAGGCCCCGCCCGAGGGAGGGCTACACCTTC

J gene: TRBJ1-1
clone size: -
D gene: TRBD1
V gene: TRBV6-6
CDR3 protein: CASRSDLGQGAEAFF
CDR3 DNA: TGTGCCAGCAGATCCGATCTTGGACAGGGGGCTGAAGCTTTCTTT

J gene: TRBJ1-2
clone size: -
D gene: TRBD1
V gene: TRBV19
CDR3 protein: CASSDTGEVYGYTF
CDR3 DNA: TGTGCCAGTAGTGATACAGGGGAGGTCTATGGCTACACCTTC

J gene: TRBJ1-5
clone size: -
D gene: -
V gene: TRBV2
CDR3 protein: CASRRQIHQPQHF
CDR3 DNA: TGTGCCAGCAGGAGACAGATTCATCAGCCCCAGCATTTT

J gene: TRBJ1-4
clone size: -
D gene: -
V gene: TRBV7-2
CDR3 protein: CASSLETGFNEKLFF
CDR3 DNA: TGTGCCAGCAGCTTAGAGACAGGCTTTAATGAAAAACTGTTTTTT

J gene: TRBJ1-1
clone size: -
D gene: -
V gene: TRBV7-8
CDR3 protein: CASSLRRLPSGTEAFF
CDR3 DNA: TGTGCCAGCAGCTTACGCAGGCTCCCATCGGGGACTGAAGCTTTCTTT

J gene: TRBJ2-7
clone size: -
D gene: -
V gene: TRBV11-3
CDR3 protein: CASSLEKGGGVNSYEQYF
CDR3 DNA: TGTGCCAGCAGCTTAGAAAAGGGTGGCGGGGTCAACTCCTACGAGCAGTACTTC

J gene: TRBJ1-5
clone size: -
D gene: -
V gene: TRBV30
CDR3 protein: CAWSVPYSYSNQPQHF
CDR3 DNA: TGTGCCTGGAGTGTACCCTACAGCTATAGCAATCAGCCCCAGCATTTT

J gene: TRBJ1-2
clone size: -
D gene: -
V gene: TRBV18
CDR3 protein: CASSPPGARVYGYTF
CDR3 DNA: TGTGCCAGCTCACCACCGGGGGCGCGGGTATATGGCTACACCTTC

J gene: TRBJ2-7
clone size: -
D gene: TRBD1
V gene: TRBV18
CDR3 protein: CASSPAGTALLEQYF
CDR3 DNA: TGTGCCAGCTCACCCGCCGGGACAGCTTTACTCGAGCAGTACTTC

J gene: TRBJ2-3
clone size: -
D gene: -
V gene: TRBV2
CDR3 protein: CASSTRTGSDTDTQYF
CDR3 DNA: TGTGCCAGCAGCACACGTACAGGGTCCGACACAGATACGCAGTATTTT

J gene: TRBJ1-1
clone size: -
D gene: -
V gene: TRBV30
CDR3 protein: CAWSGERPEAFF
CDR3 DNA: TGTGCCTGGAGTGGGGAGCGGCCTGAAGCTTTCTTT

J gene: TRBJ2-3
clone size: -
D gene: TRBD1
V gene: TRBV5-1
CDR3 protein: CASSRTGTTDTQYF
CDR3 DNA: TGCGCCAGCAGTAGGACAGGGACCACAGATACGCAGTATTTT

J gene: TRBJ2-7
clone size: -
D gene: -
V gene: TRBV27
CDR3 protein: CASSWEGVREQYF
CDR3 DNA: TGTGCCAGCTCGTGGGAGGGGGTTAGAGAGCAGTACTTC

J gene: TRBJ2-3
clone size: once
D gene: -
V gene: TRBV12-5
CDR3 protein: CASGGTSTDTQYF
CDR3 DNA: TGTGCTAGTGGTGGGACTAGCACAGATACGCAGTATTTT

J gene: TRBJ2-3
clone size: -
D gene: -
V gene: TRBV27
CDR3 protein: CASSTRVYRTDTQYF
CDR3 DNA: TGTGCCAGCAGTACCAGGGTCTACCGCACAGATACGCAGTATTTT

J gene: TRBJ1-1
clone size: once
D gene: TRBD1
V gene: TRBV6-5
CDR3 protein: CASSKDRGNTEAFF
CDR3 DNA: TGTGCCAGCAGTAAGGACAGGGGAAACACTGAAGCTTTCTTT

J gene: TRBJ1-6
clone size: -
D gene: -
V gene: TRBV30
CDR3 protein: CAWSAEGRNSPLHF
CDR3 DNA: TGTGCCTGGAGTGCGGAGGGTCGGAATTCACCCCTCCACTTT

J gene: TRBJ1-1
clone size: -
D gene: TRBD1
V gene: TRBV6-4
CDR3 protein: CASSDTDRGTEAFF
CDR3 DNA: TGTGCCAGCAGTGATACTGACAGGGGGACTGAAGCTTTCTTT

J gene: TRBJ2-7
clone size: -
D gene: TRBD2
V gene: TRBV10-2
CDR3 protein: CASSDPGLAGGIYEQYF
CDR3 DNA: TGCGCCAGCAGTGATCCCGGGCTAGCGGGAGGTATCTACGAGCAGTACTTC

J gene: TRBJ1-4
clone size: -
D gene: -
V gene: TRBV27
CDR3 protein: CASSFQGPGREKLFF
CDR3 DNA: TGTGCCAGCAGTTTCCAGGGTCCTGGGAGGGAAAAACTGTTTTTT

J gene: TRBJ2-3
clone size: -
D gene: -
V gene: TRBV5-1
CDR3 protein: CASSPVAGRTDTQYF
CDR3 DNA: TGCGCCAGCAGCCCGGTCGCGGGGCGGACAGATACGCAGTATTTT

J gene: TRBJ1-1
clone size: -
D gene: -
V gene: TRBV2
CDR3 protein: CASSESGPAFF
CDR3 DNA: TGTGCCAGCAGTGAATCGGGTCCAGCTTTCTTT

J gene: TRBJ2-7
clone size: -
D gene: TRBD2
V gene: TRBV5-4
CDR3 protein: CASSWGAGDAYEQYF
CDR3 DNA: TGTGCCAGCAGCTGGGGCGCGGGGGACGCCTACGAGCAGTACTTC

J gene: TRBJ2-5
clone size: -
D gene: -
V gene: TRBV7-2
CDR3 protein: CASSHTEGRGTQYF
CDR3 DNA: TGTGCCAGCAGCCACACCGAGGGCCGCGGGACCCAGTACTTC

J gene: TRBJ1-2
clone size: -
D gene: TRBD1
V gene: TRBV5-4
CDR3 protein: CASSPDRDRVGGYTF
CDR3 DNA: TGTGCCAGCAGCCCCGACCGGGACAGGGTGGGAGGCTACACCTTC

J gene: TRBJ1-1
clone size: -
D gene: -
V gene: TRBV10-3
CDR3 protein: CASRDKLGAFF
CDR3 DNA: TGTGCCAGCCGGGACAAATTAGGGGCTTTCTTT

J gene: TRBJ1-1
clone size: -
D gene: TRBD1
V gene: TRBV29-1
CDR3 protein: CSVTRWTGVQLNTEAFF
CDR3 DNA: TGCAGCGTTACACGGTGGACAGGGGTTCAATTAAACACTGAAGCTTTCTTT

J gene: TRBJ1-4
clone size: -
D gene: -
V gene: TRBV21-1
CDR3 protein: CASGIQGEKLFF
CDR3 DNA: TGTGCCAGCGGAATCCAGGGGGAAAAACTGTTTTTT

J gene: TRBJ1-5
clone size: once
D gene: -
V gene: TRBV18
CDR3 protein: CASSPPERRGSGNQPQHF
CDR3 DNA: TGTGCCAGCTCACCACCCGAAAGGAGGGGTAGCGGCAATCAGCCCCAGCATTTT

J gene: TRBJ1-2
clone size: -
D gene: TRBD1
V gene: TRBV28
CDR3 protein: CASSLDRGPRGYTF
CDR3 DNA: TGTGCCAGCAGCTTGGACAGGGGGCCTCGCGGCTACACCTTC

J gene: TRBJ1-1
clone size: -
D gene: TRBD1
V gene: TRBV7-2
CDR3 protein: CASSLAGQDLSIAFF
CDR3 DNA: TGTGCCAGCAGCTTAGCGGGACAGGACTTGTCCATAGCTTTCTTT

J gene: TRBJ1-2
clone size: -
D gene: -
V gene: TRBV6-1
CDR3 protein: CASSAGDTTSNRKRGYGYTF
CDR3 DNA: TGTGCCAGCAGTGCGGGCGATACGACCAGCAACAGGAAACGAGGCTATGGCTACACCTTC

J gene: TRBJ2-4
clone size: few
D gene: -
V gene: TRBV4-3
CDR3 protein: CASSDSSGNIQYF
CDR3 DNA: TGCGCCAGCAGCGACTCTTCGGGGAACATTCAGTACTTC

J gene: TRBJ1-2
clone size: -
D gene: -
V gene: TRBV19
CDR3 protein: CATRITPGPYGYTF
CDR3 DNA: TGTGCCACCCGTATAACCCCAGGGCCGTATGGCTACACCTTC

J gene: TRBJ2-1
clone size: -
D gene: TRBD2
V gene: TRBV19
CDR3 protein: CASSPRTSVEEFF
CDR3 DNA: TGTGCCAGTAGTCCTAGGACTAGCGTTGAGGAGTTCTTC

J gene: TRBJ2-7
clone size: -
D gene: -
V gene: TRBV6-5
CDR3 protein: CASTAGTEQYF
CDR3 DNA: TGTGCCAGCACCGCCGGGACAGAGCAGTACTTC

J gene: TRBJ2-7
clone size: -
D gene: -
V gene: TRBV5-6
CDR3 protein: CASSPVSREGYEQYF
CDR3 DNA: TGTGCCAGCAGCCCCGTGAGCAGGGAAGGCTACGAGCAGTACTTC